These 18 T cell receptor beta chains were sequenced from one sample in a study of cytomegalovirus exposure and HLA in healthy donors. The PCR used 60 Vbeta and 13 Jbeta primers. Using immunoSEQ multiplex PCR, the repertoire was profiled, and TCRdb retains in-frame clones only, with some absent. The sample lists roughly 180,000 clones, approximately 88% seen once, with about 1% in the top ten. Sequencing used PBMCs. Receptors originate from a young man in good health and CMV-seronegative.

The table lists this clone with a count of one. The chain uses TRBV5-1 and TRBJ2-7; D call uncertain. V was trimmed by 0 bases and J by 3 bases, leaving 10 bases between them. Germline CDR1 is SGHRS and CDR2 is YFSETQ. The CDR3 is 14 residues long. The CDR3, as DNA: TGCGCCAGCAGCTTGGATTCTACCGGCTACGAGCAGTACTTC. Translated: CASSLDSTGYEQYF.

The chain combines TRBV18 with TRBJ2-7; TRBD1 aligns across 10 bases. Germline V CDR1 and CDR2: KGHSH, LQKENI. This CDR3 has 16 amino acids. V lost 1 base, J lost 5 bases, and 8 bases stayed unmatched. DNA for the CDR3: TGTGCCAGCTCACCACTACCGGGACAGGGGCCGGACGAGCAGTACTTC. It translates to CASSPLPGQGPDEQYF.

On this clone: Within the sample, other DNA sequences also encode this same CDR3. The chain has TRBV14 and TRBJ2-2; TRBD2 matches 12 bases. J gave up 2 bases and V 4 bases, and 8 bases lay outside the gene matches. The germline CDR1 and CDR2 sequences are SGHDN and FVKESK. There are 18 residues in the CDR3. The CDR3 sequence: CASSPLPGLAGNTGELFF. The CDR3 bases are TGTGCCAGCAGCCCCCTTCCGGGACTAGCGGGTAACACCGGGGAGCTGTTTTTT.

The chain employs TRBV5-1 and TRBJ2-1; TRBD1 aligns across 8 bases. This CDR3 has 14 residues. From germline, CDR1 is SGHRS and CDR2 YFSETQ. V gave up 4 bases and J gave up 7 bases; unmatched junction bases: 7. The CDR3 here is CASSLQGAGNEQFF. The CDR3 DNA follows: TGCGCCAGCAGCCTGCAGGGGGCAGGTAATGAGCAGTTCTTC.

This sequence joins TRBV28 and TRBJ1-5; 10 bases fit TRBD1. V shed 6 bases and J 4 bases; nucleotides not matched to a gene: 6. The CDR3 extends over 15 amino acids. Germline V gene data show CDR1 as MDHEN and CDR2 as SYDVKM. The CDR3, as DNA: TGTGCCAGCAGAATTCGGGACAGGGGAAATCAGCCCCAGCATTTT. The encoded protein is CASRIRDRGNQPQHF.

CDR3 DNA: TGTGCCAGCAGCCAAGCCGGGACACAGGGTAAACAGGGGGCCAAAAACATTCAGTACTTC. This encodes CASSQAGTQGKQGAKNIQYF. This chain uses TRBV14 with TRBJ2-4; 7 bases match TRBD1. Per germline, CDR1 SGHDN and CDR2 FVKESK. Germline trimming cut 1 base from V and 1 base from J; bases unmatched to any gene: 16. The CDR3 loop spans 20 amino acids. Looking up the rest from reference TRBV14 and TRBJ2-4 gives the full variable domain: EAGVTQFPSHSVIEKGQTVTLRCDPISGHDNLYWYRRVMGKEIKFLLHFVKESKQDESGMPNNRFLAERTGGTYSTLKVQPAELEDSGVYFCASSQAGTQGKQGAKNIQYFGAGTRLSVL.

The DNA for the CDR3 is TGTGCCAGTAGTACTCAAAACAGGGGTGTTGAGCAGTTCTTC. It codes for CASSTQNRGVEQFF. The rearrangement links TRBV19 to TRBJ2-1; the match to TRBD1 covers 7 bases. This CDR3 spans 14 amino acids. The V segment lost 4 bases and the J segment 9 bases; nucleotides outside the gene matches: 9. CDR1 LNHDA and CDR2 SQIVND come from the germline V gene (reference sequence).

This clone was detected only a few times. This chain links TRBV6-1 with TRBJ2-3, with 7 nucleotides matching TRBD2. V shed 10 bases, J shed 1 base, and the junction held 2 bases outside the gene matches. Germline V gene lookup returns CDR1 MNHNS and CDR2 SASEGT. The length of the CDR3 is 12 residues. The CDR3 protein is CAMSGGTDTQYF. The DNA of the CDR3 is TGTGCCATGAGCGGGGGCACAGATACGCAGTATTTT.

The chain has TRBV11-2 and TRBJ2-7; unclear D gene. CDR3 size: 14 residues. The V end was cut by 1 base, the J end by 2 bases, with 9 bases between. Germline assignment: CDR1 SGHAT and CDR2 FQNNGV. This CDR3 reads CASSLGQAAYEQYF. The CDR3 region has the DNA TGTGCCAGCAGCTTAGGGCAGGCCGCCTACGAGCAGTACTTC.

The V call is TRBV7-9, the J call TRBJ2-3; a possible D gene is TRBD2 (5 bases). Germline CDR1 is SEHNR and CDR2 is FQNEAQ (reference sequence). The CDR3 covers 14 residues. The V and J ends lost 5 bases and 2 bases respectively, with 11 bases between them. The CDR3 region has the DNA TGTGCCAGCAGCCCCGAGAGGGCCACAGATACGCAGTATTTT. Protein product: CASSPERATDTQYF.

The chain couples TRBV5-1 to TRBJ2-1, with 12 bases lining up with TRBD1. This CDR3 is built from 16 residues. V shed 3 bases and J 7 bases; nucleotides not matched to a gene: 8. Germline CDR1 reads SGHRS; CDR2 reads YFSETQ. The CDR3 reads CASSSSGTGGSNEQFF. The CDR3 nucleotides read TGCGCCAGCAGCTCTTCCGGGACAGGGGGCTCGAATGAGCAGTTCTTC. Complete variable domain (other parts from reference TRBV5-1 and TRBJ2-1): KAGVTQTPRYLIKTRGQQVTLSCSPISGHRSVSWYQQTPGQGLQFLFEYFSETQRNKGNFPGRFSGRQFSNSRSEMNVSTLELGDSALYLCASSSSGTGGSNEQFFGPGTRLTVL.

In regard to this clone: The junction differs from germline at one of its ends, possibly a read error. This chain connects TRBV7-9 to TRBJ2-5, with TRBD2 as a possible D gene (6 bases). Germline CDR1 and CDR2: SEHNR and FQNEAQ (reference sequence). This CDR3 is 12 amino acids long. The CDR3 nucleotides are TGTTCCAGCAGCCATAATTCGGAGGGCCAGTACTTC. Amino acid sequence: CSSSHNSEGQYF.

V gene TRBV5-1 combines with J gene TRBJ2-5; no clear D. The V end was cut by 1 base, the J end by 2 bases, with 9 bases between. The germline gives CDR1 SGHRS, CDR2 YFSETQ. The CDR3 is made up of 14 amino acids. CDR3 region: CASSLSSAQETQYF. CDR3 bases: TGCGCCAGCAGCTTGTCGTCAGCGCAAGAGACCCAGTACTTC.

The chain links TRBV19 to TRBJ2-7; TRBD2 might be the D (6 bases). V lost 8 bases and J lost 2, with 16 bases in between. The germline V gene has CDR1 LNHDA and CDR2 SQIVND (reference sequence). CDR3 length equals 14 residues. The CDR3 protein is CASGRGDSAYEQYF. CDR3 nucleotide sequence: TGTGCCAGTGGGCGGGGCGACTCCGCCTACGAGCAGTACTTC.

The CDR3 region has the DNA TGTGCCAGCAGCTTGGAAGTGGGGGGGGCCAAAAACATTCAGTACTTC. Translated, it gives CASSLEVGGAKNIQYF. The genes are TRBV7-6 and TRBJ2-4; 7 bases are shared with TRBD2. CDR1 and CDR2 (germline): SGHVS, FNYEAQ. CDR3 length: 16 amino acids. The trim removed 3 bases at V and 1 base at J, leaving 6 bases unmatched.

The DNA of the CDR3 is TGTGCCATCATGGGGCAGGGGGAGACCCAGTACTTC. Translation gives CAIMGQGETQYF. The chain carries TRBV10-3 and TRBJ2-5; perhaps TRBD1 as D (6 bases). With 7 bases removed from V and 5 bases from J, the gap between germline ends came to 11 bases. The CDR3 is 12 amino acids. Looked up from germline, CDR1 is ENHRY and CDR2 is SYGVKD.

The chain couples TRBV30 to TRBJ2-5; TRBD1 matches 7 bases. In germline, CDR1 is GTSNPN, CDR2 SVGIG (reference sequence). Trimming cost V 8 bases and J 5 bases; bases outside gene matches: 8. This CDR3 contains 12 residues. The chain's CDR3 is CAGNRGVETQYF. CDR3 in DNA: TGTGCCGGTAACAGGGGAGTGGAGACCCAGTACTTC. The full variable domain, its missing parts supplied by reference TRBV30 and TRBJ2-5, is SQTIHQWPATLVQPVGSPLSLECTVEGTSNPNLYWYRQAAGRGLQLLFYSVGIGQISSEVPQNLSASRPQDRQFILSSKKLLLSDSGFYLCAGNRGVETQYFGPGTRLLVL.

This clone was detected once. The chain recombines TRBV29-1 with TRBJ2-1; D not certain. Germline V CDR1 and CDR2: SQVTM, ANQGSEA. V dropped 2 bases and J dropped 5 bases, with 10 bases sitting between them. The CDR3 runs to 13 residues. This CDR3 is CSVELPLHNEQFF. The DNA for the CDR3 is TGCAGCGTTGAACTACCCCTCCACAATGAGCAGTTCTTC.